This T cell receptor beta chain was sequenced for a study of blood T cell repertoires in COVID-19 (dated by TCRdb to 2020 to 2022). Background for the entire study: Collaborator samples came from the United States, Italy and Spain and covered acute and convalescent phases of COVID-19. The material from the prospective study consisted of cDNA or gDNA derived from T cells, B-cell-depleted T cells, or PBMCs. The dataset comprised deeply sampled blood TCRbeta repertoires from subjects exposed to, actively infected with, or recovered from COVID-19. The repertoires were released in a freely available public database intended as a resource for research on the immune response to SARS-CoV-2. The samples were drawn from two sources: the first 160 participants of the ongoing ImmuneRACE study, and 1,200 or so subjects contributed by 6 global collaborators. Nearly every sample came with metadata listing a de-identified subject ID, COVID-19 status, age in years and sex. Where available, HLA class I and class II types were taken from metadata supplied by the sample provider and were not determined by assay-based typing. Study-wide conclusions, independent of this receptor: How much clinical and demographic metadata was included differed by source and by participant, and the metadata was provided uncurated.

Whole blood was collected in K2EDTA tubes by collaborating institutions according to the institutions' own protocols. Collaborator samples were shipped for TCRbeta analysis as frozen whole blood, isolated PBMCs, or DNA extracted from either sample type. TCRbeta CDR3 regions were amplified from genomic DNA using the immunoSEQ Assay, a bias-controlled multiplex PCR. Under the source paper's analysis protocol: The number of nucleated cells in each sample was estimated by amplification of reference gene primers within the assay. Sequence reads were collapsed and filtered to measure the absolute abundance of every unique TCRbeta CDR3 rearrangement. Productive Simpson clonality was computed per sample as the square root of Simpson's diversity index over productive rearrangements. In TCRdb, the immuneACCESS table is reduced to in-frame sequences with V and J assigned. These tables do not hold every clone; where another copy was compared, an unresolved V gene accounts for under half, and the others remain unexplained. Clone size and V and J calls were adopted from that table, with D and trimming inferred from the DNA. This sample holds over 200,000 clones; around 92% were observed only once. The top ten clonotypes cover around 1.2% of the sample.

The count of this clone is one. What antigen it recognizes has not been identified. Base qualities are not recorded, but no much larger clone differs from it by a single base. Sequencing was carried out using peripheral blood. This TCR was recovered from a man aged 25 to 45 with acute or convalescent COVID-19.

Here is the DNA: TGTGCCAGCAGCTTCAAGTCCCTACAGGGAAACACTGAAGCTTTCTTT. Its protein reads: CASSFKSLQGNTEAFF. Here the chain combines TRBV7-2 and TRBJ1-1; a tentative D call is TRBD1 (6 bases match). Via the germline V gene, CDR1 is SGHTA and CDR2 FQGNSA. From the cysteine through the phenylalanine, the CDR3 covers 16 amino acids. The retained sequence is limited to the CDR3, 48 bases, with the frame set at the first base. V was cut back by 3 bases and J by 2 bases, leaving a gap of 16 bases between them.